Included here is one TCR beta chain sequence, with context. Specified time point: persistent/refractory GD, antithyroid drugs over 5 years with positive TRAb. The TCR library was prepared using RNA isolated from PBMCs. In building TCR beta libraries, iRepertoire HTBI primers were used together with Arm-PCR of CDR3 regions. As processed by the authors: Across samples, more than 55 TRBV and about 13 TRBJ segments were found. TCRdb re-called the multiplex PCR reads with MiXCR, one entry per CDR3 protein. In this record, the V and J calls reflect TCRdb's handling and not the investigators' own analysis. The data contain approximately 400,000 distinct CDR3 sequences, about a quarter of them singletons. This record belongs to a study of regulatory T cells in long-lasting Graves disease. Germline lookup yields CDR1 DFQATT and CDR2 SNEGSKA (reference sequence). This CDR3 comprises 16 residues. The junction had 7 bases not matched to a gene; V was cut back by 0 bases and J by 2 bases.

The sample in question was peripheral blood mononuclear cells (PBMCs), obtained when the disease was refractory, from a patient treated with antithyroid drugs. This receptor was taken from a female donor with Graves disease. V is TRBV20-1 and J is TRBJ2-4; 7 positions agree with TRBD1. The CDR3 reads CSARDEGGWTKNIQYF. The CDR3, as DNA: TGCAGTGCTAGAGATGAAGGGGGCTGGACCAAAAACATTCAGTACTTC.